The next 11 T cell receptor beta chains were all read from a single sample in a study of blood T cell repertoires in COVID-19. Assay used: immunoSEQ multiplex PCR; TCRdb lists only in-frame clones, some missing. The top ten hold roughly 8.9% of the sample, which has 100,000 to 120,000 clones, about 88% seen once. The sequenced sample consisted of peripheral blood. These receptors all stem from a woman aged 70-85 years who had recovered from COVID-19.

The gene calls are TRBV28 and TRBJ1-6; D remains ambiguous. The V and J ends lost 6 bases and 14 bases respectively, with 14 bases between them. This CDR3 has 12 residues. CDR1 MDHEN and CDR2 SYDVKM come from the germline V gene. CDR3: CASSPVVLALHF. In nucleotides, the CDR3 is TGTGCCAGCAGCCCGGTGGTGTTGGCCCTCCACTTT.

A single count supports this clone. The chain has TRBV28 and TRBJ2-6, with D possibly TRBD1 on 6 matching bases. Trimming pared 8 bases from V and 1 base from J, leaving 9 bases between. This CDR3 is 14 amino acids long. The germline V gene has CDR1 MDHEN and CDR2 SYDVKM. The chain's CDR3 is CASSGASGANVLTF. CDR3 DNA: TGTGCCAGCTCAGGGGCGTCTGGGGCCAACGTCCTGACTTTC.

The chain combines TRBV28 with TRBJ2-7; maybe TRBD1 (6 bases). This CDR3 is 15 amino acids long. The V end was cut by 6 bases, the J end by 3 bases, with 18 bases between. Germline V lookup: CDR1 MDHEN, CDR2 SYDVKM. CDR3 nucleotide sequence: TGTGCCAGCAGACCTCCCCCGCCCAGGGGCTACGAGCAGTACTTC. Protein product: CASRPPPPRGYEQYF.

V usage is TRBV5-6 and J usage is TRBJ2-1, with no clear D. CDR3 size: 11 residues. Germline CDR1 reads SGHDT; CDR2 reads YYEEEE. Trimming pared 6 bases from V and 4 bases from J, leaving 5 bases between. The CDR3 DNA follows: TGTGCCAGCACGTCGTACAATGAGCAGTTCTTC. Its protein product is CASTSYNEQFF.

The chain is built from TRBV10-3 and TRBJ2-2, with 8 bases aligning to TRBD1. The CDR3 is made up of 14 amino acids. Germline lookup yields CDR1 ENHRY and CDR2 SYGVKD. Unmatched junction bases numbered 10, after V lost 9 bases and J lost 7 bases. CDR3 sequence (DNA): TGTGCCATTAGAGACAGGGGCACTGGCGGGGAGCTGTTTTTT. This sequence encodes CAIRDRGTGGELFF.

The CDR3 here is CASSESAGAPDTQYF. CDR3 in DNA: TGTGCCAGCAGTGAATCGGCGGGAGCCCCAGATACGCAGTATTTT. The chain carries TRBV25-1 and TRBJ2-3, with 7 bases fitting TRBD2. The CDR3 is made up of 15 amino acids. CDR1 is MGHDK, CDR2 SYGVNS, per germline. Trimming took 1 base from V and 4 from J; bases not matched to a gene: 5.

The rearrangement links TRBV7-2 to TRBJ2-4; D not resolved. Germline V CDR1 and CDR2: SGHTA, FQGNSA. This CDR3 contains 13 residues. Trimming removed 3 bases from V and 2 bases from J, with 5 bases in between. DNA of the CDR3: TGTGCCAGCAGCTTGAGTACCAAAAACATTCAGTACTTC. Its translation: CASSLSTKNIQYF.

J is TRBJ2-1 and V is TRBV20-1, with 7 positions matching TRBD2. Germline CDR1 DFQATT, CDR2 SNEGSKA (reference sequence). Losses at the gene ends were 3 bases for V and 1 base for J; bases not matched to a gene: 3. This CDR3 is built from 14 residues. CDR3 sequence: CSASGRGSYNEQFF. CDR3 coding DNA: TGCAGTGCTAGTGGGCGGGGGTCCTACAATGAGCAGTTCTTC.

The chain recombines TRBV7-9 with TRBJ1-6; D is unresolved. This CDR3 contains 14 residues. V shed 5 bases and J shed 9 bases, with 14 bases lying between them. Germline V CDR1 and CDR2: SEHNR, FQNEAQ (reference sequence). DNA of the CDR3: TGTGCCAGCAGCCACAACCCCGGCGGTTCACCCCTCCACTTT. Its translation is CASSHNPGGSPLHF.

This sequence joins TRBV7-9 and TRBJ1-3; D perhaps matches TRBD1 (5 bases). Germline loops: CDR1 SEHNR, CDR2 FQNEAQ (reference sequence). V was clipped by 2 bases and J by 6 bases, with 17 bases between them. This CDR3 comprises 16 residues. The CDR3 DNA is TGTGCCAGCAGCTTATGGGCGACAGCGCTGGTAAACACCATATATTTT. Translated, it gives CASSLWATALVNTIYF. Full variable domain (missing parts from reference TRBV7-9 and TRBJ1-3): DTGVSQNPRHKITKRGQNVTFRCDPISEHNRLYWYRQTLGQGPEFLTYFQNEAQLEKSRLLSDRFSAERPKGSFSTLEIQRTEQGDSAMYLCASSLWATALVNTIYFGEGSWLTVV.

J is TRBJ2-1 and V is TRBV5-1; 7 bases are shared with TRBD2. Per germline, CDR1 SGHRS and CDR2 YFSETQ. The V segment lost 3 bases and the J segment 0 bases; nucleotides outside the gene matches: 9. The CDR3 extends over 17 amino acids. CDR3 in amino acids: CASSWAGVLSSYNEQFF. The DNA of the CDR3 is TGCGCCAGCAGCTGGGCGGGAGTCCTGAGCTCCTACAATGAGCAGTTCTTC.